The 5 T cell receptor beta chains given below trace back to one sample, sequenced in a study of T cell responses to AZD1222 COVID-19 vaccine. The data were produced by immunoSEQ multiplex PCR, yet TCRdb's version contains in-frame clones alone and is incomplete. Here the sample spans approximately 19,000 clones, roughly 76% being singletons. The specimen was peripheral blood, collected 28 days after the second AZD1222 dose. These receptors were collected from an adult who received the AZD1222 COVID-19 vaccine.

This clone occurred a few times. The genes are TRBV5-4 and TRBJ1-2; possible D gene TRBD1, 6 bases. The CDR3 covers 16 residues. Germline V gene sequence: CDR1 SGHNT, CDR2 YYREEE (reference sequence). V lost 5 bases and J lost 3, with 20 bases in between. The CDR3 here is CASRRRTEGSYYGYTF. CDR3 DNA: TGTGCCAGCAGACGCAGGACAGAGGGATCCTACTATGGCTACACCTTC.

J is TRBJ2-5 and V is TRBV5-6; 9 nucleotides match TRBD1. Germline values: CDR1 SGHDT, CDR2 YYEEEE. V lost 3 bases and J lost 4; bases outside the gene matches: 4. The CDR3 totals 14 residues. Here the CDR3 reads CASSSLTGGETQYF. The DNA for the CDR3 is TGTGCCAGCAGCTCGCTGACAGGGGGAGAGACCCAGTACTTC. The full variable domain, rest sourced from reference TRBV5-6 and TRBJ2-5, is DAGVTQSPTHLIKTRGQQVTLRCSPKSGHDTVSWYQQALGQGPQFIFQYYEEEERQRGNFPDRFSGHQFPNYSSELNVNALLLGDSALYLCASSSLTGGETQYFGPGTRLLVL.

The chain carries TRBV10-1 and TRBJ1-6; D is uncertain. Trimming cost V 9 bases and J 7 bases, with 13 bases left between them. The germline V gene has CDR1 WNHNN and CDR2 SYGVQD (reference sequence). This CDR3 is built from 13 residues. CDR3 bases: TGCGCCAGTCTCAAGGTGGCCAATTCACCCCTCCACTTT. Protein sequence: CASLKVANSPLHF.

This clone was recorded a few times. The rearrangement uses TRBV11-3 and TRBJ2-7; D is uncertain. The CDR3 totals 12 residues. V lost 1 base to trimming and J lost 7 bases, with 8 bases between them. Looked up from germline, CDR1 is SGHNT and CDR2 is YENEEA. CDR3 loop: CASSLVPSEQYF. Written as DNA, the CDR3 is TGTGCCAGCAGCTTAGTTCCTAGTGAGCAGTACTTC. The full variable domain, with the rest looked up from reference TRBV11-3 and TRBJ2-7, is EAGVVQSPRYKIIEKKQPVAFWCNPISGHNTLYWYLQNLGQGPELLIRYENEEAVDDSQLPKDRFSAERLKGVDSTLKIQPAELGDSAVYLCASSLVPSEQYFGPGTRLTVT.

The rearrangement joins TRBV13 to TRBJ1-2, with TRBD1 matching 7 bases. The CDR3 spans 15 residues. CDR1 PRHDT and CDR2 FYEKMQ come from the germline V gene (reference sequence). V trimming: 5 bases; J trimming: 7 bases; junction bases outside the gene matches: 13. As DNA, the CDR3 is TGTGCCAGCAGCCGCCGGGACAGCCACCTTCGTGGCTACACCTTC. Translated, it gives CASSRRDSHLRGYTF.